Sequencing of this TCR beta chain was carried out in a study of identical twins. A few counts support this clonotype. The antigen is undetermined. Germline CDR1 reads LNHNV; CDR2 reads YYDKDF (reference sequence). Trimming removed 5 bases from V and 9 bases from J; junction bases left unmatched: 6. The CDR3 covers 14 residues. Whole-study findings and limits: Diverse VJ usage suggested most zero-insertion clonotypes were not invariant T cells. The more abundant beta clonotypes in cord blood had fewer insertions, and memory repertoires did not show this.

Carrying unique molecular identifiers, the cDNA also gained a universal primer site through template switching. Via MiXCR, TCRdb re-called the 5' RACE reads, giving one row per CDR3 protein. The sample carries more than 400,000 distinct CDR3 sequences, roughly 15% recorded once. These data were also filed under a second study, of yellow fever vaccine responses in identical twins. That publication notes: Twins reportedly had a vaccine T cell response that seemed partly convergent, partly personalized.

Sequencing was performed on CD4+ T cells sorted from blood. This chain connects TRBV15 to TRBJ1-6; the match to TRBD1 covers 8 bases. The sequence came from a woman aged 18-35 years in good health. The CDR3 DNA is TGTGCCACCAGCCTCGACAGGGGCCTTTCACCCCTCCACTTT. This translates into CATSLDRGLSPLHF.